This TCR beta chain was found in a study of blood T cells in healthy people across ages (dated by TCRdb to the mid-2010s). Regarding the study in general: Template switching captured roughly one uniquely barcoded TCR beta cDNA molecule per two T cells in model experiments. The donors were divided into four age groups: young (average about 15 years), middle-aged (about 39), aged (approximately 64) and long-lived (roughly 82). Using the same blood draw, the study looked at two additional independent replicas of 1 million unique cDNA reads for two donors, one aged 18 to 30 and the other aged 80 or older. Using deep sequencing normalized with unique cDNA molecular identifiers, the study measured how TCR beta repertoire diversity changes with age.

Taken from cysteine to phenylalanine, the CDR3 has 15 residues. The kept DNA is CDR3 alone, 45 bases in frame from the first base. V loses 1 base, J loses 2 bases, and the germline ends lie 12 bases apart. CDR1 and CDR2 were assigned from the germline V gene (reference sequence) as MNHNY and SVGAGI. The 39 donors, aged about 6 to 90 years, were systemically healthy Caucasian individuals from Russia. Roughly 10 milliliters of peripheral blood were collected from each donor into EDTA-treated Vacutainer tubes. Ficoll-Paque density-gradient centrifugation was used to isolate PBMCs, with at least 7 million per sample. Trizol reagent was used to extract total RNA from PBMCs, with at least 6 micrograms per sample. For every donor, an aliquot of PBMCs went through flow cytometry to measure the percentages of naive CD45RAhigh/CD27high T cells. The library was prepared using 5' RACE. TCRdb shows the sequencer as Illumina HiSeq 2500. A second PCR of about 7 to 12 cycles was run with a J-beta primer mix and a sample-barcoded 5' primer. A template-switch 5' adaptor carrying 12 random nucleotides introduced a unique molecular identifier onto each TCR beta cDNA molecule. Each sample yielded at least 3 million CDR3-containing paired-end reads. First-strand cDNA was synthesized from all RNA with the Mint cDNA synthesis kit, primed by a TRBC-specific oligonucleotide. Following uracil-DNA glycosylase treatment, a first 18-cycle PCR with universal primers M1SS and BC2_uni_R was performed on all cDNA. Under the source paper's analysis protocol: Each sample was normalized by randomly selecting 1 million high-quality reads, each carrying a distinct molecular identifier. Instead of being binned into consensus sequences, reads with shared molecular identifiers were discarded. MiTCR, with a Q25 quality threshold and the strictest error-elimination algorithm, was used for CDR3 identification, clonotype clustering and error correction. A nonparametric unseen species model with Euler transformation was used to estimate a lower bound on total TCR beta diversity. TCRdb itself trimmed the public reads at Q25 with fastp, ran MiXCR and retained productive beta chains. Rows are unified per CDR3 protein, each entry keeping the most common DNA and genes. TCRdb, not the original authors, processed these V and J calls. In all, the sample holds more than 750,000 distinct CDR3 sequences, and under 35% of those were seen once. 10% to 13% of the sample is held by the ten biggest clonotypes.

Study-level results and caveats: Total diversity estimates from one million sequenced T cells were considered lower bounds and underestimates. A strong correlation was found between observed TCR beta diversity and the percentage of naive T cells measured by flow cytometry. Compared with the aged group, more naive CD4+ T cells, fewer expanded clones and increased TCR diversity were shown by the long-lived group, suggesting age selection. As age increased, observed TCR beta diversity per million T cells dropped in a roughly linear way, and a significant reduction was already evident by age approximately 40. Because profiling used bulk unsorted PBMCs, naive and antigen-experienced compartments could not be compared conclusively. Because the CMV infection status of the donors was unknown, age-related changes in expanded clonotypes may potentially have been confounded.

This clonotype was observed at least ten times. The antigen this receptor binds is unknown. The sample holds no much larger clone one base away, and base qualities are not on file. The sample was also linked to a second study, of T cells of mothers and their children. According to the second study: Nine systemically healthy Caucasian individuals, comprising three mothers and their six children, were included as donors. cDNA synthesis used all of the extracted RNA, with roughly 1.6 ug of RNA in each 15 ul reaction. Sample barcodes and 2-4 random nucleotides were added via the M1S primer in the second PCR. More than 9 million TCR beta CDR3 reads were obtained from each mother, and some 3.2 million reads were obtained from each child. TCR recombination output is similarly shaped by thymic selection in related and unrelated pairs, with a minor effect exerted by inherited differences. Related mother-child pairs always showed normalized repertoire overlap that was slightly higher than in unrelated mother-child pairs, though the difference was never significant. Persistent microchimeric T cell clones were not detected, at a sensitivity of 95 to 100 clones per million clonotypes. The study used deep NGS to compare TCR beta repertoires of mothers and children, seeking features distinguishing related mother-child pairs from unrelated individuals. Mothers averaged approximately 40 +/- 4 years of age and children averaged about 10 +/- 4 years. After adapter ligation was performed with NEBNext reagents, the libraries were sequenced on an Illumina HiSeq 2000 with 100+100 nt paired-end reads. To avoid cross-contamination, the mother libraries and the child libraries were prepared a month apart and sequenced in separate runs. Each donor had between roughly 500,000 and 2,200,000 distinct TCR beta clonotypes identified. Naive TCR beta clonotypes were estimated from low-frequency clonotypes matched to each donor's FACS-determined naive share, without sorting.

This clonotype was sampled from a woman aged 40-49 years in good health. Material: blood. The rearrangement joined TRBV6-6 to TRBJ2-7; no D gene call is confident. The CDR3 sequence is CASSYYALNAYEQYF. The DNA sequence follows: TGTGCCAGCAGTTACTACGCGCTCAACGCCTACGAGCAGTACTTC.